The rows below give T cell receptor beta chains drawn from one sample of a study of tumor-infiltrating lymphocytes in primary liver carcinoma. Each CDR3 protein gets one entry after TCRdb re-called the multiplex PCR reads with MiXCR. The sample has 30,000 to 35,000 distinct CDR3 sequences, about three quarters seen once. Sequenced sample: liver tumor tissue from sampling region 5. Receptor source: a man aged 40-50 years with primary liver carcinoma and hepatitis B virus infection. CDR3s include the opening cysteine and the closing phenylalanine or tryptophan. D genes are given only for firm matches. Clone size is shown for a subset of rows, as once, few, many or a class of expanded clone.

V: TRBV28
J: TRBJ1-6
size: NA
D: TRBD1
CDR3: CASGTGPAQNSPLHF
DNA: TGTGCCAGCGGGACAGGGCCGGCACAAAATTCACCCCTCCACTTT

V: TRBV28
J: TRBJ2-2
size: NA
D: NA
CDR3: CAISLQNTGELLF
DNA: TGTGCCATCAGTTTACAGAACACCGGGGAGCTGTTATTT

V: TRBV11-2
J: TRBJ1-2
size: NA
D: NA
CDR3: CAGSLGGKYGYTF
DNA: TGTGCCGGCAGCTTAGGAGGTAAGTATGGCTACACCTTC

V: TRBV10-3
J: TRBJ2-2
size: NA
D: NA
CDR3: CAINAGLSNIGELFF
DNA: TGTGCCATCAATGCCGGACTGTCGAACATCGGGGAGCTGTTTTTC

V: TRBV6-5
J: TRBJ2-5
size: NA
D: TRBD1
CDR3: CTSSSYRGFQETQYF
DNA: TGTACCAGCAGCTCGTACAGGGGGTTTCAAGAGACCCAGTACTTC

V: TRBV7-9
J: TRBJ2-1
size: many
D: TRBD2
CDR3: CASSSPTSGRGNEQFF
DNA: TGTGCCAGCAGCTCGCCAACTAGCGGGAGGGGAAATGAGCAGTTCTTC

V: TRBV6-6
J: TRBJ2-3
size: NA
D: TRBD2
CDR3: CTSSYTSLAGITDTHCF
DNA: TGTACCAGCAGTTACACATCCCTAGCGGGGATCACAGATACGCATTGTTTT

V: TRBV4-3
J: TRBJ2-1
size: NA
D: NA
CDR3: CANSQVLASTYSEQCF
DNA: TGCGCCAACAGCCAAGTACTAGCCTCTACCTACAGTGAGCAGTGCTTC

V: TRBV11-2
J: TRBJ2-1
size: NA
D: NA
CDR3: CAGSLGKAVYNEQSF
DNA: TGCGCCGGCAGCTTGGGCAAAGCGGTGTACAATGAGCAGTCCTTC

V: TRBV28
J: TRBJ2-1
size: many
D: TRBD2
CDR3: CASSSGRASLNEQFF
DNA: TGTGCCAGCAGTAGCGGGAGGGCCAGTCTGAATGAGCAGTTCTTC

V: TRBV2
J: TRBJ2-6
size: few
D: NA
CDR3: CASSAEYGADVLTF
DNA: TGTGCCAGCAGCGCCGAATACGGGGCCGACGTCCTGACTTTC

V: TRBV5-8
J: TRBJ2-1
size: once
D: TRBD2
CDR3: CVSSLGIAGVENEQFF
DNA: TGTGTCAGCAGCTTGGGAATAGCGGGAGTGGAGAATGAGCAGTTCTTC

V: TRBV5-6
J: TRBJ2-1
size: NA
D: NA
CDR3: CAISLVLAQKTDEQFF
DNA: TGTGCCATCAGCTTGGTACTAGCCCAAAAGACCGATGAGCAGTTCTTC